The 30 T cell receptor beta chains below all came from one sample that was sequenced in a study of blood T cell dynamics during melanoma immunotherapy. Time point: pre-treatment baseline. Produced via immunoSEQ multiplex PCR; TCRdb's table is partial and in-frame only. The sample has around 12,000 clones; 84% are singletons. The starting material was blood, obtained from a patient treated with checkpoint blockade. The receptors were gathered from a human donor with melanoma.

The chain is built from TRBV25-1 and TRBJ2-7, with D uncertain. In germline, CDR1 is MGHDK, CDR2 SYGVNS. Trimming cost V 2 bases and J 12 bases, with 11 bases left between them. The CDR3 runs to 11 residues. The CDR3 spells CASSELLILYF. CDR3 sequence (DNA): TGTGCCAGCAGTGAACTTCTAATCTTGTACTTC.

V is TRBV30 and J is TRBJ1-3; 8 bases are a match to TRBD1. Germline CDR1 GTSNPN, CDR2 SVGIG (reference sequence). The ends lost 4 bases at V and 2 bases at J; junction bases unmatched: 10. The CDR3 covers 16 residues. The chain's CDR3 is CAWTLEGQVTGNTIYF. In nucleotides, the CDR3 is TGTGCCTGGACTCTAGAGGGACAGGTCACTGGAAACACCATATATTTT. The whole variable domain, remainder taken from reference TRBV30 and TRBJ1-3, is SQTIHQWPATLVQPVGSPLSLECTVEGTSNPNLYWYRQAAGRGLQLLFYSVGIGQISSEVPQNLSASRPQDRQFILSSKKLLLSDSGFYLCAWTLEGQVTGNTIYFGEGSWLTVV.

The J gene is TRBJ1-2, the V gene TRBV6-5; 7 positions match TRBD1. V trimming: 0 bases; J trimming: 5 bases; junction bases outside the gene matches: 6. The CDR3 is 15 amino acids. Germline values: CDR1 MNHEY, CDR2 SVGAGI. CDR3 nucleotide sequence: TGTGCCAGCAGTTACTCGACAGGGTTTAAATATGGCTACACCTTC. Translating gives CASSYSTGFKYGYTF.

This clone was detected a few times. This chain joins TRBV6-5 and TRBJ1-5, with D unclear. The CDR3 spans 12 residues. The germline gives CDR1 MNHEY, CDR2 SVGAGI. Trimming removed 6 bases at V and 7 bases at J, with 10 bases between. The DNA for the CDR3 is TGTGCCAGCAGGACACAAGGCCAGCCCCAGCATTTT. It encodes CASRTQGQPQHF.

The rearrangement joins TRBV28 to TRBJ1-2, with D unclear. Trimming pared 10 bases from V and 1 base from J, leaving 10 bases between. Germline V gene sequence: CDR1 MDHEN, CDR2 SYDVKM. The CDR3 runs to 12 residues. The CDR3 DNA is TGTGCCACCTGGGATCTTAACTATGGCTACACCTTC. Protein: CATWDLNYGYTF.

The J gene is TRBJ1-1, the V gene TRBV5-4, with 10 bases matching TRBD1. CDR1 is SGHNT and CDR2 is YYREEE in the germline V gene (reference sequence). The CDR3 has 16 amino acids. V shed 4 bases, J shed 0 bases, and the junction held 6 bases outside the gene matches. CDR3 in amino acids: CASSRPTGGMNTEAFF. CDR3 DNA sequence: TGTGCCAGCAGCCGACCGACAGGGGGCATGAACACTGAAGCTTTCTTT.

The V call is TRBV6-4, the J call TRBJ1-6, with D possibly matching TRBD1 (6 bases). Per the germline V gene, CDR1 is MRHNA and CDR2 is SNTAGT. Trimming took off 10 bases at V and 4 bases at J, with 17 bases between the two ends. The CDR3 length is 15 residues. This CDR3 reads CATKKTGMYNSPLHF. As DNA, the CDR3 is TGTGCCACGAAGAAGACAGGAATGTATAATTCACCCCTCCACTTT.

CDR3 nucleotide sequence: TGCAGTGGAGGGCATGACTATGGCTACACCTTC. Its protein product is CSGGHDYGYTF. The V and J genes are TRBV20-1 and TRBJ1-2, with D unclear. CDR3 length: 11 residues. The V end was cut by 7 bases, the J end by 3 bases, with 9 bases between. Germline CDR1 is DFQATT and CDR2 is SNEGSKA (reference sequence).

This clone was seen a single time. The gene calls are TRBV19 and TRBJ2-2; TRBD2 aligns across 7 bases. V lost 6 bases and J lost 1; bases outside the gene matches: 2. This CDR3 has 14 amino acids. The germline CDR1 and CDR2 sequences are LNHDA and SQIVND (reference sequence). CDR3 loop: CASSGEGNTGELFF. The CDR3 nucleotides read TGTGCCAGTAGCGGGGAGGGGAACACCGGGGAGCTGTTTTTT.

V and J are TRBV6-1 and TRBJ1-5, with TRBD1 matching 9 bases. This CDR3 region has 13 residues. Germline values: CDR1 MNHNS, CDR2 SASEGT. V shed 7 bases, J shed 5 bases, and the junction held 3 bases outside the gene matches. CDR3: CASMGQGDQPQHF. The CDR3, as DNA: TGTGCCAGCATGGGACAGGGTGATCAGCCCCAGCATTTT.

The rearrangement joins TRBV5-1 to TRBJ2-7; either TRBD1 or TRBD2 may supply D (6 bases each). This CDR3 is built from 14 residues. Germline loops: CDR1 SGHRS, CDR2 YFSETQ. The V end was cut by 4 bases, the J end by 3 bases, with 14 bases between. The CDR3 is CASSPGAGDYEQYF. Written as DNA, the CDR3 is TGCGCCAGCAGCCCGGGGGCTGGCGACTACGAGCAGTACTTC.

This clone is a singleton in its sample. The rearrangement links TRBV7-2 to TRBJ1-2, with D possibly matching TRBD1 (5 bases). V dropped 6 bases and J dropped 8 bases, with 19 bases sitting between them. CDR3 size: 14 residues. Germline CDR1 SGHTA, CDR2 FQGNSA. CDR3: CASSYTGTPNGYTF. As DNA, the CDR3 is TGTGCCAGCAGTTATACCGGGACGCCGAACGGCTACACCTTC.

The rearrangement uses TRBV28 and TRBJ1-2; 8 nucleotides agree with TRBD1. The CDR3 is 13 amino acids. CDR1 is MDHEN and CDR2 is SYDVKM in the germline V gene. V trimming: 4 bases; J trimming: 5 bases; junction bases outside the gene matches: 3. The CDR3 sequence: CASSSDRVYGYTF. CDR3 bases: TGTGCCAGCAGTTCGGACAGGGTATATGGCTACACCTTC.

The table lists this clone with a few counts. The chain uses TRBV27 and TRBJ1-6, with D hard to call. The ends were cut back, 3 bases at V and 7 bases at J, with 13 bases in the middle. CDR1 MNHEY and CDR2 SMNVEV come from the germline V gene (reference sequence). The CDR3 loop spans 15 amino acids. The CDR3, as DNA: TGTGCCAGCAGTTTTCAGCCTGGGGAGAATTCACCCCTCCACTTT. Protein sequence: CASSFQPGENSPLHF.

V usage is TRBV21-1 and J usage is TRBJ1-3; the table gives TRBD1 as D, unverified against the DNA. TRBV21-1 is described as a pseudogene. The CDR3 length is 15 residues. This chain's CDR3 is CASRLIGASGNTIYF. In nucleotides, the CDR3 is TGTGCCAGCCGACTTATAGGGGCCTCTGGAAACACCATATATTTT.

The J gene is TRBJ2-7, the V gene TRBV6-1, with D possibly TRBD1 on 6 matching bases. Germline V gene lookup returns CDR1 MNHNS and CDR2 SASEGT. There are 15 residues in the CDR3. V was cut by 2 bases and J by 2 bases, with 13 bases left in between. The CDR3 DNA follows: TGTGCCAGCAGTGAAATACAGGGCCCCACCTACGAGCAGTACTTC. Its translation: CASSEIQGPTYEQYF.

V is TRBV27 and J is TRBJ2-3; unclear D gene. V was pared by 8 bases and J by 4 bases, with 10 bases between. The CDR3 is made up of 12 amino acids. CDR1 and CDR2 from the germline V gene are MNHEY and SMNVEV (reference sequence). DNA of the CDR3: TGTGCCAGCCAAACCCCCCCAGATACGCAGTATTTT. Its translation is CASQTPPDTQYF.

The chain employs TRBV19 and TRBJ2-2; D is unresolved. V dropped 5 bases and J dropped 0 bases, with 4 bases sitting between them. The CDR3 consists of 13 residues. Looked up from germline, CDR1 is LNHDA and CDR2 is SQIVND (reference sequence). This CDR3 reads CASSPTNTGELFF. DNA for the CDR3: TGTGCCAGTAGTCCCACGAACACCGGGGAGCTGTTTTTT.

The table lists this clone with a count of one. The chain couples TRBV6-1 to TRBJ2-1; D gene ambiguous. The length of the CDR3 is 15 residues. V was trimmed by 7 bases and J by 6 bases, leaving 19 bases between them. Germline V gene sequence: CDR1 MNHNS, CDR2 SASEGT. In nucleotides, the CDR3 is TGTGCCAGCACCCACTCGATTTCTGGAAGCAATGAGCAGTTCTTC. It specifies CASTHSISGSNEQFF.

This rearrangement joins TRBV5-1 to TRBJ1-2; possible D gene TRBD1, 5 bases. Trimming cost V 6 bases and J 5 bases, with 17 bases left between them. CDR1 is SGHRS and CDR2 is YFSETQ in the germline V gene. This CDR3 contains 14 residues. The CDR3: CASKSWGSTYGYTF. The CDR3 nucleotides read TGCGCCAGCAAATCGTGGGGCAGCACTTATGGCTACACCTTC.

CDR3 amino acids: CASSSGVNQETQYF. In nucleotides, the CDR3 is TGTGCCAGCAGCTCCGGAGTTAACCAAGAGACCCAGTACTTC. The gene calls are TRBV5-8 and TRBJ2-5; D is undetermined. The V gene lost 3 bases and the J gene lost 0 bases, with 9 bases spanning the gap. Germline CDR1 reads SGHTS; CDR2 reads YDEGEE. This CDR3 region has 14 residues.

The rearrangement links TRBV28 to TRBJ1-1; no definite D call. Trimming removed 5 bases from V and 6 bases from J, with 10 bases in between. CDR3 length: 12 residues. The germline V gene has CDR1 MDHEN and CDR2 SYDVKM. The CDR3 nucleotides read TGTGCCAGCAGTCTCCTTTTCTCTGAAGCTTTCTTT. Translating gives CASSLLFSEAFF.

The V and J genes are TRBV4-3 and TRBJ1-1, with TRBD1 identical over 7 bases. V lost 3 bases to trimming and J lost 8 bases; unmatched junction nucleotides: 12. Germline lookup yields CDR1 LGHNA and CDR2 YSLEER. This CDR3 is 15 amino acids long. CDR3 loop: CASSHRWDSLSEAFF. The DNA of the CDR3 is TGCGCCAGCAGCCACCGATGGGACAGCTTATCCGAAGCTTTCTTT.

This rearrangement joins TRBV19 to TRBJ2-6; either TRBD1 or TRBD2 may fit D (6 bases each). This CDR3 spans 18 amino acids. The germline V gene encodes CDR1 LNHDA and CDR2 SQIVND (reference sequence). Trimming stripped 5 bases from V and 2 bases from J, with 19 bases between. The CDR3 nucleotides read TGTGCCAGTAGTGAGGGGGGACGGGCAGTTACTGGGGCCAACGTCCTGACTTTC. Its translation: CASSEGGRAVTGANVLTF.

This CDR3 reads CASSRYRGLNEQFF. CDR3 in DNA: TGTGCCAGTAGTAGATACAGGGGGTTGAATGAGCAGTTCTTC. This chain joins TRBV19 and TRBJ2-1, with 8 nucleotides matching TRBD1. The V gene's germline CDR1 is LNHDA and CDR2 SQIVND (reference sequence). This CDR3 is built from 14 residues. The J segment lost 7 bases and the V segment lost 4 bases, leaving 6 bases of the junction unmatched. Full variable domain (outside the CDR3, taken from reference TRBV19 and TRBJ2-1): DGGITQSPKYLFRKEGQNVTLSCEQNLNHDAMYWYRQDPGQGLRLIYYSQIVNDFQKGDIAEGYSVSREKKESFPLTVTSAQKNPTAFYLCASSRYRGLNEQFFGPGTRLTVL.

CDR3 nucleotides: TGTGCCAGCATGAACAGTGCGAACACCGGGGAGCTGTTTTTT. Translating gives CASMNSANTGELFF. The V gene is TRBV2, the J gene TRBJ2-2, with D unresolved. V shed 7 bases and J shed 0 bases, with 9 bases lying between them. CDR1 is SNHLY, CDR2 FYNNEI, per germline. This CDR3 spans 14 amino acids.

The chain employs TRBV27 and TRBJ2-1; D unclear. Between the trimmed V and J ends, which lost 3 bases and 5 bases, there was a span of 11 bases. CDR3 length: 14 amino acids. CDR1 and CDR2 from the germline V gene are MNHEY and SMNVEV (reference sequence). CDR3 amino acids: CASSFWAQNNEQFF. CDR3 DNA: TGTGCCAGCAGTTTTTGGGCTCAGAACAATGAGCAGTTCTTC.

The chain joins TRBV28 to TRBJ2-7; TRBD2 matches at 12 bases. V lost 5 bases and J lost 2; bases outside the gene matches: 4. In germline, CDR1 is MDHEN, CDR2 SYDVKM. The CDR3 has 15 amino acids. The CDR3 reads CASSQRLAGAYEQYF. Here the CDR3 DNA reads TGTGCCAGCAGTCAAAGACTAGCGGGGGCCTACGAGCAGTACTTC.

The rearrangement joins TRBV27 to TRBJ2-7; D is undetermined. With 7 bases removed from V and 2 bases from J, the gap between germline ends came to 18 bases. The CDR3 covers 15 residues. The germline V gene has CDR1 MNHEY and CDR2 SMNVEV (reference sequence). CDR3 region: CASTGTSDGPYEQYF. CDR3 coding DNA: TGTGCCAGCACCGGAACCTCGGACGGACCCTACGAGCAGTACTTC.

The table lists this clone with a few counts. The CDR3 DNA reads as TGTGCCAGTAGTATCTCGACGGCTAGCTACGAGCAGTACTTC. Its protein product is CASSISTASYEQYF. This sequence joins TRBV19 and TRBJ2-7; no definite D call. The CDR3 contains 14 residues. Germline CDR1 is LNHDA and CDR2 is SQIVND (reference sequence). Trimming took 3 bases from V and 3 from J, leaving 12 bases between them. Looking up the rest from reference TRBV19 and TRBJ2-7 gives the full variable domain: DGGITQSPKYLFRKEGQNVTLSCEQNLNHDAMYWYRQDPGQGLRLIYYSQIVNDFQKGDIAEGYSVSREKKESFPLTVTSAQKNPTAFYLCASSISTASYEQYFGPGTRLTVT.